This TCR beta chain was recovered during a study of T cell changes during pregnancy in multiple sclerosis. The CDR3 is made up of 13 amino acids. V was trimmed by 5 bases and J by 7 bases, leaving 18 bases between them. Germline V gene sequence: CDR1 GTSNPN, CDR2 SVGIG (reference sequence). The method was immunoSEQ multiplex PCR; TCRdb's version includes in-frame clones alone and lacks a portion of them. Of tens of thousands of clones listed, roughly 87% are singletons. A few counts support this clone. The chain uses TRBV30 and TRBJ2-7; the D gene is possibly TRBD1 (6 bases). This specimen was CD4+ T cells from peripheral blood mononuclear cells, taken in the first trimester of pregnancy. This TCR was sampled from a female donor with multiple sclerosis, enrolled in a pregnancy study. The CDR3 here is CAWVDRRTGEQYF. CDR3 nucleotides: TGTGCCTGGGTAGACAGGCGAACCGGGGAGCAGTACTTC.